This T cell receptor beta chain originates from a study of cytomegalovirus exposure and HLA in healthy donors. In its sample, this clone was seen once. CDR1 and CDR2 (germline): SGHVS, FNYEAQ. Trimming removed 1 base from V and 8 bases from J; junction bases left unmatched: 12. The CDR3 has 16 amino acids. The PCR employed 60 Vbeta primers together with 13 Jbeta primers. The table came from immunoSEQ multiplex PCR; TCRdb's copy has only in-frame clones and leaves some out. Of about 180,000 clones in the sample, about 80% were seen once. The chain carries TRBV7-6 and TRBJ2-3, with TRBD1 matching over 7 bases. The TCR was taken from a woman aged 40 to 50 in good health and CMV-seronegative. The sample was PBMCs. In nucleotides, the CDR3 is TGTGCCAGCAGCTTAGAATGGGACAGCTCACAGAGTACGCAGTATTTT. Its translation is CASSLEWDSSQSTQYF.